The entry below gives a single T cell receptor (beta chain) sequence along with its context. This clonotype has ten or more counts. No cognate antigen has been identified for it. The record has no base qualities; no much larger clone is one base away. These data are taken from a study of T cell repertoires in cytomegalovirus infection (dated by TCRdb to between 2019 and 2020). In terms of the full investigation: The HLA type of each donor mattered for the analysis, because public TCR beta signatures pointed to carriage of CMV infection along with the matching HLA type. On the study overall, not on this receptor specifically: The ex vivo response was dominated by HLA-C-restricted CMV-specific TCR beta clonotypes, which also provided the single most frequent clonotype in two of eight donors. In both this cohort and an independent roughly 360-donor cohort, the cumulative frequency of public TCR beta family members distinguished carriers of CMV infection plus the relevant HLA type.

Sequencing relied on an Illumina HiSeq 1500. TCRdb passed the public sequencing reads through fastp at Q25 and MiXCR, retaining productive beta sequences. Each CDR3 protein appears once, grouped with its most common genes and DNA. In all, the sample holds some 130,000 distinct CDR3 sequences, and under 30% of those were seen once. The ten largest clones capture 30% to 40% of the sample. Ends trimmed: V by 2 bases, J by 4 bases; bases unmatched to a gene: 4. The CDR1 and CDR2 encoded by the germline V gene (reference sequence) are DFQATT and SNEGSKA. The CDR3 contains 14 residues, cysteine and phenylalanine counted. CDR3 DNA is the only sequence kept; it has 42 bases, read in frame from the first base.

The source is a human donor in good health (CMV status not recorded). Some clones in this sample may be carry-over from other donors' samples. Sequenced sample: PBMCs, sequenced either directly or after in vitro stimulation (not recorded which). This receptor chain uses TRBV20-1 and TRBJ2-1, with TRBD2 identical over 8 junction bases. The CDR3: CSARSSGPYNEQFF. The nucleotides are TGCAGTGCTAGATCTAGCGGGCCTTACAATGAGCAGTTCTTC.